The 32 T cell receptor beta chains reported below all come from one sample, sequenced in a study of T cell responses to AZD1222 COVID-19 vaccine (dated by TCRdb to the early 2020s). Library creation used the immunoSEQ multiplex PCR assay. Imported from immuneACCESS, the table was reduced by TCRdb to in-frame sequences with V and J called. These copies leave out some clones; in studies compared against another copy, an unresolved V gene accounts for under half, and the cause of the remainder is not known. Present in this sample are about 88,000 clones, approximately 88% of which were seen just once. The top ten clonotypes cover approximately 5.2% of the sample. In light of the paper, this sample's time point label describes: about 28 days (+/-7) after the second vaccine dose. The source was peripheral blood, collected 28 days after the second AZD1222 dose. The receptor source for this set is an adult who received the AZD1222 COVID-19 vaccine.

The chain uses TRBV3-1 (or the pseudogene TRBV3-2) and TRBJ2-3; D is perhaps TRBD2 (7 bases). Germline V gives CDR1 LGHDT, CDR2 YNNKEL (reference sequence). CDR3 length: 17 amino acids. The ends were cut back, 4 bases at V and 0 bases at J, with 17 bases in the middle. The CDR3: CASSLGGGDESTDTQYF. Here the CDR3 DNA reads TGTGCCAGCAGCCTGGGGGGGGGCGATGAAAGCACAGATACGCAGTATTTT.

This chain links TRBV4-2 with TRBJ2-7; tentatively, D is TRBD1 (5 bases). Germline CDR1 reads LGHNA; CDR2 reads YNFKEQ. The CDR3 spans 14 residues. V was clipped by 1 base and J by 3 bases, with 10 bases between them. The CDR3 loop reads CASSQGQSHYEQYF. The DNA for the CDR3 is TGTGCCAGCAGCCAAGGACAGTCCCACTACGAGCAGTACTTC.

The chain employs TRBV6-5 and TRBJ2-7; possible D gene TRBD1, 5 bases. Per the germline V gene, CDR1 is MNHEY and CDR2 is SVGAGI. CDR3 size: 14 residues. Trimming cost V 7 bases and J 6 bases, with 19 bases left between them. The CDR3 reads CASTSGHLESEQYF. As DNA, the CDR3 is TGTGCCAGCACCTCCGGACACCTCGAATCCGAGCAGTACTTC.

This rearrangement joins TRBV7-9 to TRBJ1-6; 8 positions match TRBD1. J gave up 7 bases and V 5 bases, and 4 bases lay outside the gene matches. In germline, CDR1 is SEHNR, CDR2 FQNEAQ (reference sequence). There are 14 residues in the CDR3. Written as DNA, the CDR3 is TGTGCCAGCAGCGAGGGACAGGAAAATTCACCCCTCCACTTT. Translating gives CASSEGQENSPLHF.

This rearrangement joins TRBV7-6 to TRBJ2-7, with 9 bases lining up with TRBD2. V was clipped by 1 base and J by 7 bases; unmatched bases: 11. This CDR3 contains 16 residues. CDR1 is SGHVS and CDR2 is FNYEAQ in the germline V gene. In DNA form, the CDR3 reads TGTGCCAGCAGCTTAGGTACGGCTAGCGGGGAGAGGGAGCAGTACTTC. Translating gives CASSLGTASGEREQYF.

V gene TRBV5-1 combines with J gene TRBJ2-5; tentatively, D is TRBD2 (5 bases). The CDR3 is 13 amino acids. The V and J ends lost 1 base and 3 bases respectively, with 7 bases between them. CDR1 is SGHRS, CDR2 YFSETQ, per germline. CDR3 loop: CASSLMREETQYF. The CDR3 coding sequence is TGCGCCAGCAGCTTGATGAGGGAAGAGACCCAGTACTTC.

The V gene is TRBV5-1, the J gene TRBJ1-2; D not certain. The germline V and J ends were trimmed by 4 bases and 8 bases, with 21 bases remaining between them. This CDR3 comprises 15 residues. Per germline, CDR1 SGHRS and CDR2 YFSETQ. The CDR3 DNA sequence: TGCGCCAGCAGCCCCGCGGTCCCGCGCGGGGAGGGCTACACCTTC. Amino acids: CASSPAVPRGEGYTF.

The chain recombines TRBV7-8 with TRBJ2-1; perhaps TRBD2 as D (5 bases). Trimming took off 1 base at V and 6 bases at J, with 13 bases between the two ends. The CDR3 is 15 residues long. The germline CDR1 and CDR2 sequences are SGHVS and FQNEAQ. This CDR3 reads CASSLGHSGGNEQFF. The DNA for the CDR3 is TGTGCCAGCAGCTTAGGGCATTCCGGAGGCAATGAGCAGTTCTTC.

The rearrangement links TRBV29-1 to TRBJ2-3; 7 bases are shared with TRBD1. This CDR3 spans 14 amino acids. CDR1 is SQVTM, CDR2 ANQGSEA, per germline. V was pared by 6 bases and J by 2 bases, with 8 bases of the junction left unmatched. The CDR3 coding sequence is TGCAGCGTAAGCCGAAGGGGGCTCACAGATACGCAGTATTTT. Translated: CSVSRRGLTDTQYF.

The V gene is TRBV16, the J gene TRBJ1-1; no clear D. This CDR3 has 13 residues. V was shortened by 5 bases and J by 5 bases, with 12 bases between the two germline ends. CDR1 is KGHSY and CDR2 is FQNENV in the germline V gene. The CDR3 protein is CASSSFPGTEAFF. The CDR3 DNA sequence: TGTGCCAGCAGCTCCTTTCCCGGAACTGAAGCTTTCTTT. Supplemented by reference TRBV16 and TRBJ1-1, the full variable domain reads GEEVAQTPKHLVRGEGQKAKLYCAPIKGHSYVFWYQQVLKNEFKFLISFQNENVFDETGMPKERFSAKCLPNSPCSLEIQATKLEDSAVYFCASSSFPGTEAFFGQGTRLTVV.

The rearrangement uses TRBV6-5 and TRBJ1-2, with TRBD1 as a possible D gene (6 bases). Germline V gene data show CDR1 as MNHEY and CDR2 as SVGAGI. Trimming pared 2 bases from V and 8 bases from J, leaving 21 bases between. The CDR3 spans 16 residues. The CDR3 reads CASSYDPRAGARGYTF. The CDR3 DNA is TGTGCCAGCAGTTACGATCCGAGGGCAGGGGCAAGAGGCTACACCTTC.

The rearrangement links TRBV3-1 (or the pseudogene TRBV3-2) to TRBJ1-6; 7 nucleotides line up with TRBD1. Germline V gene data show CDR1 as LGHDT and CDR2 as YNNKEL (reference sequence). Trimming at V came to 4 bases and at J to 6 bases, leaving 12 bases not matched to a gene. The CDR3 is made up of 17 amino acids. The CDR3 DNA sequence: TGTGCCAGCAGCCTCATGGGGACAGTGCGCCTTAATTCACCCCTCCACTTT. Its translation: CASSLMGTVRLNSPLHF.

The sample holds one count of this clone. V gene TRBV29-1 combines with J gene TRBJ1-2, with 8 bases that match TRBD1. Germline values: CDR1 SQVTM, CDR2 ANQGSEA. The CDR3 is 13 amino acids. Trimming took 4 bases from V and 5 from J; bases not matched to a gene: 6. CDR3 amino acids: CSVVVTGEYGYTF. CDR3 sequence (DNA): TGCAGCGTTGTGGTGACAGGGGAGTATGGCTACACCTTC. The full variable domain, with the rest looked up from reference TRBV29-1 and TRBJ1-2, is SAVISQKPSRDICQRGTSLTIQCQVDSQVTMMFWYRQQPGQSLTLIATANQGSEATYESGFVIDKFPISRPNLTFSTLTVSNMSPEDSSIYLCSVVVTGEYGYTFGSGTRLTVV.

This chain joins TRBV4-2 and TRBJ1-3; no clear D. CDR3 length equals 15 residues. Germline assignment: CDR1 LGHNA and CDR2 YNFKEQ. V shed 2 bases and J shed 0 bases, with 8 bases lying between them. The CDR3 spells CASSQSGSSGNTIYF. CDR3 sequence (DNA): TGTGCCAGCAGCCAAAGCGGTAGCTCTGGAAACACCATATATTTT.

The J gene is TRBJ2-2, the V gene TRBV4-1; 11 bases line up with TRBD2. The J segment lost 9 bases and the V segment lost 4 bases, leaving 10 bases of the junction unmatched. The CDR3 contains 16 residues. The V gene's germline CDR1 is MGHRA and CDR2 YSYEKL. CDR3 sequence: CASSPGVAGGPRELFF. The CDR3 DNA reads as TGCGCCAGCAGCCCGGGAGTAGCGGGGGGGCCAAGGGAGCTGTTTTTT.

The V call is TRBV3-1 (or the pseudogene TRBV3-2), the J call TRBJ1-2; D is perhaps TRBD1 (6 bases). Per germline, CDR1 LGHDT and CDR2 YNNKEL (reference sequence). The CDR3 is 16 amino acids. V was clipped by 2 bases and J by 4 bases, with 17 bases between them. CDR3 region: CASSQRGAGSTYGYTF. The CDR3 DNA follows: TGTGCCAGCAGCCAAAGGGGGGCGGGCTCCACCTATGGCTACACCTTC.

V is TRBV18 and J is TRBJ2-1; 7 nucleotides line up with TRBD1. V lost 2 bases and J lost 0; bases outside the gene matches: 10. The length of the CDR3 is 18 residues. Germline-derived CDR1 and CDR2 are KGHSH and LQKENI. The CDR3 region has the DNA TGTGCCAGCTCACCAACTGACAGGGCTTATAGCTCCTACAATGAGCAGTTCTTC. Its protein is CASSPTDRAYSSYNEQFF.

The chain carries TRBV6-5 and TRBJ1-1, with TRBD1 identical over 7 bases. J lost 5 bases, V lost 6 bases, and 9 bases had no gene match. This CDR3 region has 14 residues. Germline assignment: CDR1 MNHEY and CDR2 SVGAGI. CDR3 protein: CASSRTDRETEAFF. The CDR3 DNA reads as TGTGCCAGCAGCCGAACTGACAGGGAGACTGAAGCTTTCTTT.

This sequence joins TRBV3-1 (or the pseudogene TRBV3-2) and TRBJ1-5, with no clear D. The germline CDR1 and CDR2 sequences are LGHDT and YNNKEL (reference sequence). CDR3 size: 13 residues. Trimming left V 1 base short and J 5 bases short, with 6 bases between. DNA of the CDR3: TGTGCCAGCAGCCAAGCAGGCTATCAGCCCCAGCATTTT. Translating gives CASSQAGYQPQHF.

This rearrangement joins TRBV6-6 to TRBJ1-2; D remains unclear. There are 12 residues in the CDR3. The germline V gene encodes CDR1 MNHNY and CDR2 SVGAGI (reference sequence). The germline V and J ends were trimmed by 9 bases and 3 bases, with 11 bases remaining between them. CDR3: CASLLGDYGYTF. The CDR3 region has the DNA TGTGCCAGTTTACTCGGAGACTATGGCTACACCTTC.

The chain joins TRBV7-2 to TRBJ2-5; possible D gene TRBD1, 5 bases. V was shortened by 2 bases and J by 1 base, with 8 bases between the two germline ends. The CDR3 consists of 14 residues. Germline CDR1 reads SGHTA; CDR2 reads FQGNSA. The CDR3 sequence: CASSLMGRQETQYF. In DNA, the CDR3 is TGTGCCAGCAGCTTAATGGGGCGCCAAGAGACCCAGTACTTC. The variable domain in full, with the rest retrieved from reference TRBV7-2 and TRBJ2-5, is GAGVSQSPSNKVTEKGKDVELRCDPISGHTALYWYRQSLGQGLEFLIYFQGNSAPDKSGLPSDRFSAERTGGSVSTLTIQRTQQEDSAVYLCASSLMGRQETQYFGPGTRLLVL.

This clone was recorded only once. The chain has TRBV30 and TRBJ2-7; D gene uncertain. The V gene's germline CDR1 is GTSNPN and CDR2 SVGIG (reference sequence). V lost 0 bases, J lost 3 bases, and 6 bases lay in between. CDR3 length: 12 residues. The DNA for the CDR3 is TGTGCCTGGAGTGTCGTGGGCTACGAGCAGTACTTC. It encodes CAWSVVGYEQYF.

The rearrangement links TRBV2 to TRBJ1-3, with 9 bases that match TRBD1. Germline loops: CDR1 SNHLY, CDR2 FYNNEI. This CDR3 region has 16 residues. The ends lost 4 bases at V and 0 bases at J; junction bases unmatched: 4. The chain's CDR3 is CASSGGQGNSGNTIYF. For the CDR3, the DNA is TGTGCCAGCAGTGGGGGACAGGGTAACTCTGGAAACACCATATATTTT.

V usage is TRBV19 and J usage is TRBJ1-2; the D is unclear. Germline assignment: CDR1 LNHDA and CDR2 SQIVND (reference sequence). The CDR3 totals 14 residues. Trimming removed 3 bases at V and 0 bases at J, with 8 bases between. The CDR3 DNA follows: TGTGCCAGTAGTATCCAGGTAGCTAACTATGGCTACACCTTC. As protein: CASSIQVANYGYTF. Complete variable domain (other parts from reference TRBV19 and TRBJ1-2): DGGITQSPKYLFRKEGQNVTLSCEQNLNHDAMYWYRQDPGQGLRLIYYSQIVNDFQKGDIAEGYSVSREKKESFPLTVTSAQKNPTAFYLCASSIQVANYGYTFGSGTRLTVV.

This chain connects TRBV9 to TRBJ1-1; 8 bases are shared with TRBD1. CDR3 length: 14 amino acids. Per the germline V gene, CDR1 is SGDLS and CDR2 is YYNGEE. V was clipped by 4 bases and J by 1 base; unmatched bases: 3. CDR3 nucleotide sequence: TGTGCCAGCAGCCGCAGGGGGCAGAACACTGAAGCTTTCTTT. The encoded protein is CASSRRGQNTEAFF.

The chain carries TRBV29-1 and TRBJ1-2, with a possible D match to TRBD1 (5 bases). Germline V gene lookup returns CDR1 SQVTM and CDR2 ANQGSEA. The ends were cut back, 3 bases at V and 7 bases at J, with 15 bases in the middle. The CDR3 has 13 residues. CDR3 loop: CSVDWGSWGGYTF. CDR3 nucleotide sequence: TGCAGCGTTGACTGGGGCTCCTGGGGTGGCTACACCTTC.

Here the CDR3 reads CAWIRPWEQYF. The DNA for the CDR3 is TGTGCCTGGATAAGACCGTGGGAGCAGTACTTC. V gene TRBV30 combines with J gene TRBJ2-7; D is undetermined. With 4 bases removed from V and 7 bases from J, the gap between germline ends came to 11 bases. Germline V lookup: CDR1 GTSNPN, CDR2 SVGIG (reference sequence). The CDR3 contains 11 residues.

The chain has TRBV3-1 (or the pseudogene TRBV3-2) and TRBJ2-3, with 11 bases matching TRBD2. The J segment lost 4 bases and the V segment lost 4 bases, leaving 7 bases of the junction unmatched. Per the germline V gene, CDR1 is LGHDT and CDR2 is YNNKEL (reference sequence). This CDR3 region has 16 residues. CDR3 DNA: TGTGCCAGCAGCCCATTTAGCGGGGGGGCCGCAGATACGCAGTATTTT. Its translation is CASSPFSGGAADTQYF.

The chain couples TRBV7-9 to TRBJ2-5; 7 bases match TRBD2. Germline-derived CDR1 and CDR2 are SEHNR and FQNEAQ (reference sequence). The CDR3 consists of 14 residues. Trimming removed 1 base from V and 5 bases from J; junction bases left unmatched: 4. CDR3 in amino acids: CASSLGLAWETQYF. The CDR3 coding sequence is TGTGCCAGCAGCTTAGGACTAGCTTGGGAGACCCAGTACTTC.

The rearrangement uses TRBV5-4 and TRBJ1-5; 8 bases are shared with TRBD1. J was trimmed by 3 bases and V by 0 bases; bases with no gene match: 8. This CDR3 has 17 amino acids. CDR1 is SGHNT and CDR2 is YYREEE in the germline V gene (reference sequence). The CDR3 here is CASSLGGSGGFNQPQHF. For the CDR3, the DNA is TGTGCCAGCAGCTTGGGTGGTTCAGGGGGCTTCAATCAGCCCCAGCATTTT.

The genes are TRBV6-5 and TRBJ1-2, with D perhaps matching TRBD1 (6 bases). CDR1 and CDR2 (germline): MNHEY, SVGAGI. CDR3 length: 14 residues. The V gene lost 6 bases and the J gene lost 8 bases, with 19 bases spanning the gap. The CDR3 reads CASRKGWTASGYTF. The CDR3 DNA reads TGTGCCAGCAGGAAAGGCTGGACAGCAAGCGGCTACACCTTC.

This chain links TRBV21-1 with TRBJ1-2. TRBV21-1 is designated a pseudogene. The CDR3 totals 20 residues. The CDR3 DNA follows: TGTGCCAGCAGCAAAAAGCCGGTAAATGGGATAGCACAAACTAACTATGGCTACACCTTC. This sequence encodes CASSKKPVNGIAQTNYGYTF.